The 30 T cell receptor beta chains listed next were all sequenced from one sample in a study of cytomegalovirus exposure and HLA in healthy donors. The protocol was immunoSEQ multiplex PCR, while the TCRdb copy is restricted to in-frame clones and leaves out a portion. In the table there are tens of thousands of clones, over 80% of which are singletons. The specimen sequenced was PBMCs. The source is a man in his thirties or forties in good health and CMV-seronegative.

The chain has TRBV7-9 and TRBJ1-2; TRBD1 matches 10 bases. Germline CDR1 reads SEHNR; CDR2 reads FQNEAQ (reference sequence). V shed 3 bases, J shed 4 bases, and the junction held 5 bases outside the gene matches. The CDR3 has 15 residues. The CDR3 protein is CASSFQRTGGYGYTF. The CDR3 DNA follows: TGTGCCAGCAGCTTTCAACGGACAGGGGGCTATGGCTACACCTTC. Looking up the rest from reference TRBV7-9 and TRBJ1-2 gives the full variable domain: DTGVSQNPRHKITKRGQNVTFRCDPISEHNRLYWYRQTLGQGPEFLTYFQNEAQLEKSRLLSDRFSAERPKGSFSTLEIQRTEQGDSAMYLCASSFQRTGGYGYTFGSGTRLTVV.

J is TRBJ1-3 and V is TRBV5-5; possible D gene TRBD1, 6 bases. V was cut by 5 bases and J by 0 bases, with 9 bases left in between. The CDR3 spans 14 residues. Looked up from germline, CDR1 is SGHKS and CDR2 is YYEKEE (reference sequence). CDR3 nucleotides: TGTGCCAGCAGACAGGGAAACTCTGGAAACACCATATATTTT. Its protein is CASRQGNSGNTIYF.

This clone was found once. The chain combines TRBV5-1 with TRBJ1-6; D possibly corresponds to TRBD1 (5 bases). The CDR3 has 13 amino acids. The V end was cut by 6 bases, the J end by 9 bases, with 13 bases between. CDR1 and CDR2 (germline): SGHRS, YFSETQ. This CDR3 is CASTSGGPSPLHF. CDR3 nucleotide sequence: TGCGCCAGCACGTCCGGGGGTCCTTCACCCCTCCACTTT.

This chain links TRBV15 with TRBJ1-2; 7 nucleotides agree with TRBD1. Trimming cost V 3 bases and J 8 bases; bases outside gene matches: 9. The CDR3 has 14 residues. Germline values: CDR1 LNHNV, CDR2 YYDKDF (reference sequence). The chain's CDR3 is CATSRDRSLGGYTF. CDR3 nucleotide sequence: TGTGCCACCAGCAGGGACAGGTCCCTGGGAGGCTACACCTTC. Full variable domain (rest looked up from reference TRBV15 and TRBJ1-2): DAMVIQNPRYQVTQFGKPVTLSCSQTLNHNVMYWYQQKSSQAPKLLFHYYDKDFNNEADTPDNFQSRRPNTSFCFLDIRSPGLGDTAMYLCATSRDRSLGGYTFGSGTRLTVV.

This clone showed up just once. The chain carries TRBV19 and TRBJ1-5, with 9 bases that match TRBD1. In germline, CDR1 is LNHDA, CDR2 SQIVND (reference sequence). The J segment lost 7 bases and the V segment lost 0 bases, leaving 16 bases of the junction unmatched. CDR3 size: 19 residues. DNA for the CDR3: TGTGCCAGTAGTATAGATCTATGGGGACGGGACAGGGTGAACCAGCCCCAGCATTTT. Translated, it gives CASSIDLWGRDRVNQPQHF.

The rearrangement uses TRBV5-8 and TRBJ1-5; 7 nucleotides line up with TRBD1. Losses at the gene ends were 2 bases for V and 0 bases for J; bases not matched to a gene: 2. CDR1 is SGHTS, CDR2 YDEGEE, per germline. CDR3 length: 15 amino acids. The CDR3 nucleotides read TGTGCCAGCAGCTTCGGGACAGTTAGCAATCAGCCCCAGCATTTT. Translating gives CASSFGTVSNQPQHF.

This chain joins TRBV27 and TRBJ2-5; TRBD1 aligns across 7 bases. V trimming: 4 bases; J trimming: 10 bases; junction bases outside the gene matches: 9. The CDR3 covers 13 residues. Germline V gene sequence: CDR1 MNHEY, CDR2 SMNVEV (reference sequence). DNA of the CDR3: TGTGCCAGCAGTTATTCAACAACAGGGGTCCAGTACTTC. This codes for CASSYSTTGVQYF.

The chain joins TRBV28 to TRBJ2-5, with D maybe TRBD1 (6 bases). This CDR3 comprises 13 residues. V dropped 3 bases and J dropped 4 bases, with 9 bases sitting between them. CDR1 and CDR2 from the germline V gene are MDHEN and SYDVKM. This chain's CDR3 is CASSFSGVETQYF. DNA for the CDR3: TGTGCCAGCAGTTTTTCAGGGGTAGAGACCCAGTACTTC.

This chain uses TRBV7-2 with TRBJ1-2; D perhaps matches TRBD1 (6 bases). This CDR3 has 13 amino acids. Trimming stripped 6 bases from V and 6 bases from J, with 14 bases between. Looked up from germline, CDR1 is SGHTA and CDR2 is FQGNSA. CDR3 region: CASRPDQGNGYTF. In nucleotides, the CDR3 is TGTGCCAGCAGACCTGACCAGGGGAATGGCTACACCTTC.

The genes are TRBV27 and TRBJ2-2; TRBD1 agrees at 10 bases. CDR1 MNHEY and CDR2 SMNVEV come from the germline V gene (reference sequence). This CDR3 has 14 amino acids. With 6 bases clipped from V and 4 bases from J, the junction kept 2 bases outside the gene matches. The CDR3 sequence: CASRWTGGTGELFF. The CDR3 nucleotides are TGTGCCAGCAGGTGGACAGGGGGCACCGGGGAGCTGTTTTTT.

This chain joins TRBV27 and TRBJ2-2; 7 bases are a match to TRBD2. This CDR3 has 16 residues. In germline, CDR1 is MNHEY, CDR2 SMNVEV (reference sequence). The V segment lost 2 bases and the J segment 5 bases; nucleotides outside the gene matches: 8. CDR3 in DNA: TGTGCCAGCAGTTTAAGGGTCACGGGGGGAACCGGGGAGCTGTTTTTT. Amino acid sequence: CASSLRVTGGTGELFF.

CDR3 sequence: CASSEDRYSGNTIYF. The DNA of the CDR3 is TGTGCCAGCAGTGAAGATCGGTACTCTGGAAACACCATATATTTT. The chain links TRBV6-1 to TRBJ1-3, with D uncertain. The CDR3 length is 15 residues. Trimming cost V 1 base and J 0 bases, with 7 bases left between them. Germline CDR1 and CDR2: MNHNS and SASEGT.

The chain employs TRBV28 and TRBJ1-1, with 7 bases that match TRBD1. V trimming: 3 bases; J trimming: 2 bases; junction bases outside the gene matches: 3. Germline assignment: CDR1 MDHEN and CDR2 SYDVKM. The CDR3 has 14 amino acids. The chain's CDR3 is CASSFLGGNTEAFF. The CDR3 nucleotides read TGTGCCAGCAGTTTCCTAGGGGGCAACACTGAAGCTTTCTTT.

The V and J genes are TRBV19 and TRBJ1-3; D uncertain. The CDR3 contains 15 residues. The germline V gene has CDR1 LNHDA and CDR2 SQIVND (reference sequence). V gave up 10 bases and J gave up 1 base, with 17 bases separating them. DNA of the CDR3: TGTGCCACCCTCGGCGGCCTGAGATCTGGAAACACCATATATTTT. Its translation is CATLGGLRSGNTIYF.

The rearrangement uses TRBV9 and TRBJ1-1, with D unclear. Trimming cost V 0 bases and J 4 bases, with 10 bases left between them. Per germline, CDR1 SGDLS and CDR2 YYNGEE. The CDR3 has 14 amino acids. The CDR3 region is CASSVGDGPTEAFF. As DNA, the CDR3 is TGTGCCAGCAGCGTAGGAGATGGTCCCACTGAAGCTTTCTTT.

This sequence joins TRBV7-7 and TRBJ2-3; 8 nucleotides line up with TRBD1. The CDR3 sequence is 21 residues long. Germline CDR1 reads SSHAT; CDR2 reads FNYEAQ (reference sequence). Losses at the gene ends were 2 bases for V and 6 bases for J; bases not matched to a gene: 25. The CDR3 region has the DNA TGTGCCAGCAGCTTACCGGGGGACAGGCGATTCTTAGTTGTTCGGCAGGATACGCAGTATTTT. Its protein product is CASSLPGDRRFLVVRQDTQYF.

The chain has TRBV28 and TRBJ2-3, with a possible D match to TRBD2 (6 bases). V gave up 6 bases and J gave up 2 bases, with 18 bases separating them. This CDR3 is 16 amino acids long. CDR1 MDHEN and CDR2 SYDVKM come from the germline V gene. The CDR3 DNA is TGTGCCAGCAGGCCCGGAGGGGCCCGTTTCACAGATACGCAGTATTTT. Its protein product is CASRPGGARFTDTQYF.

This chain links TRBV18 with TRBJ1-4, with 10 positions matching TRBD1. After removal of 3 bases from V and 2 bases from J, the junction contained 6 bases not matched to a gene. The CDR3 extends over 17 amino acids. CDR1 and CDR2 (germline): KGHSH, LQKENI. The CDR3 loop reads CASSPRQGAVTNEKLFF. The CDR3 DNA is TGTGCCAGCTCACCGAGACAGGGGGCTGTGACTAATGAAAAACTGTTTTTT.

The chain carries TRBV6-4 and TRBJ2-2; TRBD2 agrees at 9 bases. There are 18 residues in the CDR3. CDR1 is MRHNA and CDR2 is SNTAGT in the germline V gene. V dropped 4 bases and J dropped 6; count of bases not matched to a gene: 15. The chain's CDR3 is CASSVRDGLASYPGELFF. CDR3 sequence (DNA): TGTGCCAGCAGTGTCCGGGATGGACTAGCGAGTTATCCCGGGGAGCTGTTTTTT.

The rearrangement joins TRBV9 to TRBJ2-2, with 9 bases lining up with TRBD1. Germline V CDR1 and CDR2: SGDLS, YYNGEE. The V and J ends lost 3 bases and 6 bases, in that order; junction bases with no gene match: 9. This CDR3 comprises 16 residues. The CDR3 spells CASSANRDRDSGELFF. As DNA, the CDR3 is TGTGCCAGCAGCGCCAACCGGGACAGGGATTCCGGGGAGCTGTTTTTT.

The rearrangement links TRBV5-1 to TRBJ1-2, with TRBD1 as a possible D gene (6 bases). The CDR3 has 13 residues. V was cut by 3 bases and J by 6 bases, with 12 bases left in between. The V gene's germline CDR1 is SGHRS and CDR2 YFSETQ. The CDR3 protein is CASSSQGSHGYTF. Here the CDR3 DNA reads TGCGCCAGCAGCTCACAGGGTTCCCATGGCTACACCTTC.

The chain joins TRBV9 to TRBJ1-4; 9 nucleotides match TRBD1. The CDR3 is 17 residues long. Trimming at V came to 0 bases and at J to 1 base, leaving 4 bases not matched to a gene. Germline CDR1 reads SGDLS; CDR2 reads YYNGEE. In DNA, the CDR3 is TGTGCCAGCAGCGTAGCTATGGGACAGGGAACTAATGAAAAACTGTTTTTT. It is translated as CASSVAMGQGTNEKLFF.

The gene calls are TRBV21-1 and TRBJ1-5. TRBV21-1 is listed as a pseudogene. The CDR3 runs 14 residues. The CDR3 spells CASSKGRCNQPQHF. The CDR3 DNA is TGTGCCAGCAGCAAAGGCCGGTGCAATCAGCCCCAGCATTTT.

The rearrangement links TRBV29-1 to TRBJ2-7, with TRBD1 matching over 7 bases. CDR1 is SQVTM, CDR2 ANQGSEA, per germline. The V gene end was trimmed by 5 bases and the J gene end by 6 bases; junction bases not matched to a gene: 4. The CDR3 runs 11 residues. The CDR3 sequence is CSVKQGSEQYV. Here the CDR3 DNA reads TGCAGCGTTAAACAGGGGAGCGAGCAGTACGTC.

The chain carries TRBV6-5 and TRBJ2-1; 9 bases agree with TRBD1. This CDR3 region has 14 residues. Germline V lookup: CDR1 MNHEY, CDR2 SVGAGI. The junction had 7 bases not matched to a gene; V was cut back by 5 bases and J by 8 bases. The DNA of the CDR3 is TGTGCCAGCAGTAACACAGGGGGCATGGATGAGCAGTTCTTC. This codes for CASSNTGGMDEQFF.

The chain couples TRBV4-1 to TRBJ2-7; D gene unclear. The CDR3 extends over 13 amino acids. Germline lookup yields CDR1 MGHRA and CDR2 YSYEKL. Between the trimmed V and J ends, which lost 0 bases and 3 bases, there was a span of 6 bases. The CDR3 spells CASSQDSHYEQYV. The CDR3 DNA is TGCGCCAGCAGCCAAGACAGTCACTACGAGCAGTACGTC.

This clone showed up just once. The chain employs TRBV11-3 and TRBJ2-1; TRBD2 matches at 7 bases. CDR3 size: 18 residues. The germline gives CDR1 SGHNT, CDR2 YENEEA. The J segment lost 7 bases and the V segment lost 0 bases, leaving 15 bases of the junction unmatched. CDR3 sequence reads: CASSLDVLMREGVNEQFF. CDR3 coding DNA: TGTGCCAGCAGCTTAGATGTTTTGATGAGGGAGGGTGTAAATGAGCAGTTCTTC.

DNA for the CDR3: TGTGCCAGCAGTTTCGGCTCCGGGACAGGGGGACCCGAGCAGTACTTC. As protein: CASSFGSGTGGPEQYF. The chain is built from TRBV27 and TRBJ2-7; 11 bases fit TRBD1. CDR1 is MNHEY, CDR2 SMNVEV, per germline (reference sequence). The CDR3 sequence is 16 residues long. The junction had 10 bases not matched to a gene; V was cut back by 3 bases and J by 6 bases.

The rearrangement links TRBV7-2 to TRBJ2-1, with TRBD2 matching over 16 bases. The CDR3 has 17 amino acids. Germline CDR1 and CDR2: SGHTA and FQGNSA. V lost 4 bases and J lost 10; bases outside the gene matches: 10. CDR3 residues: CASSSGTSGRVGWEQFF. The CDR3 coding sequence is TGTGCCAGCAGCTCCGGGACTAGCGGGAGGGTGGGATGGGAGCAGTTCTTC.

CDR3 amino acids: CARTGLAGGEPYEQYF. Here the CDR3 DNA reads TGTGCCAGGACGGGACTAGCGGGGGGCGAACCCTACGAGCAGTACTTC. The chain employs TRBV14 and TRBJ2-7, with 15 bases identical to TRBD2. Germline values: CDR1 SGHDN, CDR2 FVKESK. Germline trimming cut 9 bases from V and 2 bases from J; bases unmatched to any gene: 8. CDR3 length: 16 amino acids.